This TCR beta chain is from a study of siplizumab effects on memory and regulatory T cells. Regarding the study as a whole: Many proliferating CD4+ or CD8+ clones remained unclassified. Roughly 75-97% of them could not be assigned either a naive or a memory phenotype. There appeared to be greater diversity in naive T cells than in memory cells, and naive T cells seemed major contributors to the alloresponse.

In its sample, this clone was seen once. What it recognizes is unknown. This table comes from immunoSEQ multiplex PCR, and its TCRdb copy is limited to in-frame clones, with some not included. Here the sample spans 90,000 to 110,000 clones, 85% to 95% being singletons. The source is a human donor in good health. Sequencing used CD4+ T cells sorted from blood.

CDR3: CASSSSPGNEQFF. In nucleotides, the CDR3 is TGTGCCAGCAGCTCCTCCCCCGGGAATGAGCAGTTCTTC. This chain joins TRBV11-2 and TRBJ2-1; D not certain. The CDR3 spans 13 residues. Per germline, CDR1 SGHAT and CDR2 FQNNGV. The ends were cut back, 4 bases at V and 7 bases at J, with 11 bases in the middle.